The T cell receptor (beta chain) described here comes from a study of blood T cell repertoires in COVID-19. The overall study: Specimens from acute and convalescent COVID-19 originated in the United States, Italy and Spain.

Germline CDR1 reads MNHEY; CDR2 reads SMNVEV (reference sequence). J lost 3 bases, V lost 2 bases, and 4 bases had no gene match. The CDR3 has 16 residues. Here immunoSEQ multiplex PCR was the method, and the copy in TCRdb shows in-frame clones only, minus some. The sample lists about 250,000 clones, 86% occurring once. This TCR came from a woman between 55 and 75 years old who had recovered from COVID-19. The sample taken for sequencing was peripheral blood. The J gene is TRBJ2-7, the V gene TRBV27; TRBD2 matches at 13 bases. CDR3 sequence (DNA): TGTGCCAGCAGTTTAACGGGACTAGCGGGAAACTACGAGCAGTACTTC. Its translation is CASSLTGLAGNYEQYF.